The entry below gives a single T cell receptor (beta chain) sequence along with its context. Its antigen remains unidentified. Investigators took 9.5 to 10 milliliters of peripheral blood from every donor. The germline V gene encodes CDR1 SGHTA and CDR2 FQGNSA. The CDR3 runs to 14 residues. The V and J ends lost 6 bases and 7 bases, in that order; junction bases with no gene match: 7. This record comes from a study of blood T cells in healthy people across ages. It was with a sample-barcoded 5' primer and a J-beta primer mix that a second PCR of roughly 6 to 12 cycles was run. TCRdb reprocessed the 5' RACE reads with MiXCR, giving one entry per CDR3 protein. The sample contains roughly 1.7 million distinct CDR3 sequences, about 32% of which appear only once. Study-wide results and caveats: With unsorted PBMCs, a conclusive comparison of naive versus antigen-experienced cells was not possible. Naive T cell percentage by flow cytometry tracked strongly with beta diversity.

Sequencing was done on a sample of blood. This receptor was identified in a woman aged 25-40 years in good health. The chain joins TRBV7-2 to TRBJ2-1; TRBD1 agrees at 9 bases. The CDR3 sequence is CASSLQGATNEQFF. CDR3 DNA sequence: TGTGCCAGCAGTCTACAGGGGGCGACGAATGAGCAGTTCTTC.